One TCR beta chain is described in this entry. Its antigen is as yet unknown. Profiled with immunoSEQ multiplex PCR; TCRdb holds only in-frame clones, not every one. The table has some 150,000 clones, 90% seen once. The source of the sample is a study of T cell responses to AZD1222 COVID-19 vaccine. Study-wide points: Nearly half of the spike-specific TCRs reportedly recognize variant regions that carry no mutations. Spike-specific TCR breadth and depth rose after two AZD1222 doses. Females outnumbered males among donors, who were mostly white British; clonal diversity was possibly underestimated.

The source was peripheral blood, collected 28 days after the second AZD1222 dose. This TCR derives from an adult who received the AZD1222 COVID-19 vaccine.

CDR3 DNA sequence: TGTGCCAGTCGGACAGGCGAGCTTTCACCCCTCCACTTT. It translates to CASRTGELSPLHF. V usage is TRBV19 and J usage is TRBJ1-6; 7 nucleotides match TRBD1. The CDR3 has 13 amino acids. J was trimmed by 9 bases and V by 8 bases; bases with no gene match: 7. From germline, CDR1 is LNHDA and CDR2 SQIVND (reference sequence).